This T cell receptor beta chain was recovered during a study of Ad26.COV2.S vaccination and SARS-CoV-2 variants. About this clone: Antigen: not known.

The treatment denotes: some 19 received Ad26.COV2.S at low or high dose, single or two shots; 5 received placebo; per-sample allocation not given. The samples were gathered on day 63 after the first injection of vaccine or placebo. Sequencing was performed with immunoSEQ multiplex PCR; in TCRdb, only in-frame clones are kept and a portion is missing. The repertoire holds hundreds of thousands of clones, 89% seen once, with approximately 1.5% in the top ten. General observations from the study: The TCR breadth and depth analyses may have produced an underestimate of total T cell responses. Whether participants received vaccine or placebo, their non-spike TCR breadth was similar. Substantial breadth was reportedly displayed by spike-specific CD8+ and CD4+ T cell responses after vaccination.

This sequence was found in a person between 18 and 65 years old who received the Ad26.COV2.S COVID-19 vaccine or a placebo. Specimen: peripheral blood, collected in a trial of Ad26.COV2.S vaccine versus placebo.

DNA for the CDR3: TGCAGCGCCGGACAGGGACTCAATCAGCCCCAGCATTTT. It translates to CSAGQGLNQPQHF. The V and J genes are TRBV29-1 and TRBJ1-5, with 8 bases identical to TRBD1. The CDR3 covers 13 residues. V shed 7 bases and J 3 bases; nucleotides not matched to a gene: 5. Germline assignment: CDR1 SQVTM and CDR2 ANQGSEA.